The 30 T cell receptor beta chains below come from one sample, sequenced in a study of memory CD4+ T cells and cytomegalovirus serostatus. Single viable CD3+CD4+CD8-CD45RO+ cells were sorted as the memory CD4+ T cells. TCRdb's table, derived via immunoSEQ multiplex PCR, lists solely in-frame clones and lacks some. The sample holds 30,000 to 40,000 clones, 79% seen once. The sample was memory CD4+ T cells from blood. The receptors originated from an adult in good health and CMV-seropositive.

The CDR3 protein is CASSPDNIQAAFF. For the CDR3, the DNA is TGTGCCAGCAGCCCCGATAACATACAGGCGGCTTTCTTT. The chain uses TRBV7-2 and TRBJ1-1; TRBD1 might be the D (5 bases). CDR3 length equals 13 residues. The V end lost 5 bases, the J end lost 11 bases, and 18 bases lay between the germline ends. Germline CDR1 reads SGHTA; CDR2 reads FQGNSA. Complete variable domain (other parts from reference TRBV7-2 and TRBJ1-1): GAGVSQSPSNKVTEKGKDVELRCDPISGHTALYWYRQSLGQGLEFLIYFQGNSAPDKSGLPSDRFSAERTGGSVSTLTIQRTQQEDSAVYLCASSPDNIQAAFFGQGTRLTVV.

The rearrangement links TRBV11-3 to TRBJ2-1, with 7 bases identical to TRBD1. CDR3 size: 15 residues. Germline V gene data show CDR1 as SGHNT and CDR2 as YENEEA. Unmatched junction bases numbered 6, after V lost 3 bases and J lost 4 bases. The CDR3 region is CASSFSGTEYNEQFF. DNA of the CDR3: TGTGCCAGCAGCTTTTCCGGGACAGAGTACAATGAGCAGTTCTTC.

The CDR3 region is CASGGRLNSNQPQHF. The CDR3 nucleotides read TGTGCCAGCGGGGGCAGACTAAATAGCAATCAGCCCCAGCATTTT. The V call is TRBV7-2, the J call TRBJ1-5; tentatively, D is TRBD1 (6 bases). The germline V gene has CDR1 SGHTA and CDR2 FQGNSA. The CDR3 covers 15 residues. Trimming took 8 bases from V and 0 from J, leaving 14 bases between them. The full variable domain, completed using reference TRBV7-2 and TRBJ1-5, is GAGVSQSPSNKVTEKGKDVELRCDPISGHTALYWYRQSLGQGLEFLIYFQGNSAPDKSGLPSDRFSAERTGGSVSTLTIQRTQQEDSAVYLCASGGRLNSNQPQHFGDGTRLSIL.

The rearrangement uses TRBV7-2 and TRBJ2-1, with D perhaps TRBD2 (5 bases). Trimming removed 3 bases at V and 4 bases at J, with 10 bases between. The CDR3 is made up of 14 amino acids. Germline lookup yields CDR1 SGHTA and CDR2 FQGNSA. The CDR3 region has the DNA TGTGCCAGCAGCTTCGTAGCGTTTTACAATGAGCAGTTCTTC. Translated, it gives CASSFVAFYNEQFF.

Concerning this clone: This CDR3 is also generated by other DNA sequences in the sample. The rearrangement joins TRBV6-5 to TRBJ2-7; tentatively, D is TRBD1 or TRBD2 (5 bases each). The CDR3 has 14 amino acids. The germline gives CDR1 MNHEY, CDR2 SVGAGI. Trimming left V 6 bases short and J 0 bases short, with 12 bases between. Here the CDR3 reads CASSGTESSYEQYF. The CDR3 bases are TGTGCCAGCAGCGGGACCGAGAGCTCCTACGAGCAGTACTTC.

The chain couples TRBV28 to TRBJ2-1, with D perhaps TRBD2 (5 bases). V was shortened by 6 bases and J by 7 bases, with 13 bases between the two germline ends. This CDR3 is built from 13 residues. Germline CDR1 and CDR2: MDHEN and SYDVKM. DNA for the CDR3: TGTGCCAGCAGCCGCCAACTAGGAAATGAGCAGTTCTTC. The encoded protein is CASSRQLGNEQFF.

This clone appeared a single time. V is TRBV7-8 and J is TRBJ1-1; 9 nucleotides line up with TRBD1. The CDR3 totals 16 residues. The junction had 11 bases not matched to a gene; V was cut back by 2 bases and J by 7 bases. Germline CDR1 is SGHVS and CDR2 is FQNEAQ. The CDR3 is CASSLTGGSREYEAFF. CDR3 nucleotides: TGTGCCAGCAGCTTAACAGGGGGCTCGAGAGAGTATGAAGCTTTCTTT.

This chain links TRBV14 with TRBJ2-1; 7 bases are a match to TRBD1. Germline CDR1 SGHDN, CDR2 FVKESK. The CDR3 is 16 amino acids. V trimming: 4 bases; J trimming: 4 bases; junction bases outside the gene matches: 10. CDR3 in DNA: TGTGCCAGCAGCCTTCTAGGGGGCACTACATACAATGAGCAGTTCTTC. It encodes CASSLLGGTTYNEQFF.

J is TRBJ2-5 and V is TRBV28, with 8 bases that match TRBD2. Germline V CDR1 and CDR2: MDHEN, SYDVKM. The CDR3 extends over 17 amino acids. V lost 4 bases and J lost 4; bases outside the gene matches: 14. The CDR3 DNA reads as TGTGCCAGCAGTTCAACAAGCGGGAGAAATGGGTTAGAGACCCAGTACTTC. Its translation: CASSSTSGRNGLETQYF.

CDR3 sequence reads: CASSLLAGGHYEQYF. The CDR3 bases are TGTGCCAGCAGCTTATTAGCGGGAGGGCACTACGAGCAGTACTTC. This chain uses TRBV7-3 with TRBJ2-7, with 11 bases that match TRBD2. Germline loops: CDR1 SGHTA, CDR2 FQGTGA. CDR3 size: 15 residues. After removal of 2 bases from V and 3 bases from J, the junction contained 3 bases not matched to a gene.

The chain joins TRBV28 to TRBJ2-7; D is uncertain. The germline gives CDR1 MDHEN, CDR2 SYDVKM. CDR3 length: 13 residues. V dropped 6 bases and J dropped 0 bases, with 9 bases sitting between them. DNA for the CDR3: TGTGCCAGCAGCCTGATGTCCTCCTACGAGCAGTACTTC. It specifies CASSLMSSYEQYF.

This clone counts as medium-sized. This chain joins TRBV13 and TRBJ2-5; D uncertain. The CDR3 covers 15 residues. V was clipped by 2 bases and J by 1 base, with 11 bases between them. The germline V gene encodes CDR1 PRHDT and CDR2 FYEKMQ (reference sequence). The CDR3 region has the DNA TGTGCCAGCAGCTTATGGGTGAGCGCCCAAGAGACCCAGTACTTC. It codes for CASSLWVSAQETQYF. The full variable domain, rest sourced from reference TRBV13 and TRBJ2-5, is AAGVIQSPRHLIKEKRETATLKCYPIPRHDTVYWYQQGPGQDPQFLISFYEKMQSDKGSIPDRFSAQQFSDYHSELNMSSLELGDSALYFCASSLWVSAQETQYFGPGTRLLVL.

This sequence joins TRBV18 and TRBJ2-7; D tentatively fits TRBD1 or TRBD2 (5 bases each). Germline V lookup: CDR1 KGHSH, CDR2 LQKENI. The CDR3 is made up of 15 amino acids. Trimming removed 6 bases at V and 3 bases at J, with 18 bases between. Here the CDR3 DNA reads TGTGCCAGCTCGCTGGGGGTGAGTGAGTTCTACGAGCAGTACTTC. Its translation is CASSLGVSEFYEQYF.

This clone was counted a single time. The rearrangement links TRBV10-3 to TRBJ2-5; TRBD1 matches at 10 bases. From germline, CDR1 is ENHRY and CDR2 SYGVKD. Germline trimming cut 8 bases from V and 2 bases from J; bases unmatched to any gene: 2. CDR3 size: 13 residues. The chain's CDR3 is CAIGQGGQETQYF. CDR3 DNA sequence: TGTGCCATCGGACAGGGGGGGCAAGAGACCCAGTACTTC.

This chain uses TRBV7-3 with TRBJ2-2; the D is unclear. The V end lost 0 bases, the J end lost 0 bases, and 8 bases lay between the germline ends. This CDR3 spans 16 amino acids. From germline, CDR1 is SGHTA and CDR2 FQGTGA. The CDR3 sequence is CASSLTFATNTGELFF. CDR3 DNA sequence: TGTGCCAGCAGCTTAACGTTTGCTACGAACACCGGGGAGCTGTTTTTT.

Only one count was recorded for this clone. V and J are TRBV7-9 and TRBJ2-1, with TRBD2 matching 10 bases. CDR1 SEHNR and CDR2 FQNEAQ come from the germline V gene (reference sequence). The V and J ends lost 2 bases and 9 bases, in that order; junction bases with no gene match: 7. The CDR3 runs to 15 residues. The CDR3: CASSLTTSGRAEQFF. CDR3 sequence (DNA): TGTGCCAGCAGCTTAACGACTAGCGGGCGGGCTGAGCAGTTCTTC.

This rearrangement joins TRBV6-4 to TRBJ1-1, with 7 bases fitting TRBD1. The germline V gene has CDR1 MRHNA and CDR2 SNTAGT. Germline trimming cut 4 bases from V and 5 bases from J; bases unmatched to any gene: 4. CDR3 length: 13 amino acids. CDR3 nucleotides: TGTGCCAGCAGTGCCCAGGGGGGGACTGAAGCTTTCTTT. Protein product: CASSAQGGTEAFF.

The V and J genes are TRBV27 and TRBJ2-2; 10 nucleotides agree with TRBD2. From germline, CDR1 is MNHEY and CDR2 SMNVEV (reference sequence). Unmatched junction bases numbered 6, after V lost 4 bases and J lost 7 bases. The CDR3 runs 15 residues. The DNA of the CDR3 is TGTGCCAGCAGTTCAAGCGGGGGGGCGGTCGGGGAGCTGTTTTTT. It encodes CASSSSGGAVGELFF.

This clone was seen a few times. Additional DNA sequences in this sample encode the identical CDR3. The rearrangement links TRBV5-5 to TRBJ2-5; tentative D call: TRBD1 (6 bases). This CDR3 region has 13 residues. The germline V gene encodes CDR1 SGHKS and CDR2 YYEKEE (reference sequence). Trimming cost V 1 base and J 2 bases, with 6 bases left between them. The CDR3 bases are TGTGCCAGCAGCTTGAGGGGGCAAGAGACCCAGTACTTC. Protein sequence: CASSLRGQETQYF.

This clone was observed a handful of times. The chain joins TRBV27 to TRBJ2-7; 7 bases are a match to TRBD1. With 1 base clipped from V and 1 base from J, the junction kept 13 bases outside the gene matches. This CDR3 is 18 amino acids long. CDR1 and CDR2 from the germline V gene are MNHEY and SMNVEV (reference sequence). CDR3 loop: CASSLYGPPGQSSYEQYF. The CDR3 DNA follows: TGTGCCAGCAGTTTATACGGCCCCCCGGGACAGAGTTCCTACGAGCAGTACTTC.

The CDR3 DNA follows: TGCGCCAGCAGCCGGGACAGAGACTATGGCTACACCTTC. Its translation is CASSRDRDYGYTF. The rearrangement uses TRBV4-1 and TRBJ1-2; 7 bases fit TRBD1. The CDR3 sequence is 13 residues long. Germline CDR1 reads MGHRA; CDR2 reads YSYEKL. J gave up 3 bases and V 4 bases, and 2 bases lay outside the gene matches.

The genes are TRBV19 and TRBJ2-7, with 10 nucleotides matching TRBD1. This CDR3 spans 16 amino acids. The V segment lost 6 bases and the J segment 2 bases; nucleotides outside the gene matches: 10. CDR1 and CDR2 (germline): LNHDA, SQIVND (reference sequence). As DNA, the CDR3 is TGTGCCAGTAGCAGCCGGGACAGGGGAACCCCCTACGAGCAGTACTTC. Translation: CASSSRDRGTPYEQYF.

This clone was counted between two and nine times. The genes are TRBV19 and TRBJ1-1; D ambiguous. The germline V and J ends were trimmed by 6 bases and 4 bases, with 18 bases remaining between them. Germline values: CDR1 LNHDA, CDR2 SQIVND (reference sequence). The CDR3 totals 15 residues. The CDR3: CASSPFLTGITEAFF. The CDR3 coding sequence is TGTGCCAGTAGCCCTTTTTTGACGGGCATCACTGAAGCTTTCTTT.

Here the CDR3 reads CASSWDRNNSPLHF. The CDR3 DNA sequence: TGCGCCAGCAGCTGGGACAGGAACAATTCACCCCTCCACTTT. J is TRBJ1-6 and V is TRBV5-1, with 8 nucleotides matching TRBD1. Germline trimming cut 3 bases from V and 7 bases from J; bases unmatched to any gene: 3. The CDR3 loop spans 14 amino acids. Germline V lookup: CDR1 SGHRS, CDR2 YFSETQ.

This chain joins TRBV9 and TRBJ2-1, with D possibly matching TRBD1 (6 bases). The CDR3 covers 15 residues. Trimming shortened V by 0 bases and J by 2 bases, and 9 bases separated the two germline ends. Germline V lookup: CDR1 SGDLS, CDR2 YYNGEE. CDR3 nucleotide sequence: TGTGCCAGCAGCGTAGGAGGGGGAACCTACAATGAGCAGTTCTTC. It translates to CASSVGGGTYNEQFF.

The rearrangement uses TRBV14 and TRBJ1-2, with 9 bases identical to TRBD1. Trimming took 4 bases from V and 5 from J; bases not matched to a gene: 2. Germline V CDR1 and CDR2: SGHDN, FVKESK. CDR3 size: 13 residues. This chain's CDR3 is CASSPGQGYGYTF. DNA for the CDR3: TGTGCCAGCAGCCCGGGACAGGGTTATGGCTACACCTTC. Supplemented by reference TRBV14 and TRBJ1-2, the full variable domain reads EAGVTQFPSHSVIEKGQTVTLRCDPISGHDNLYWYRRVMGKEIKFLLHFVKESKQDESGMPNNRFLAERTGGTYSTLKVQPAELEDSGVYFCASSPGQGYGYTFGSGTRLTVV.

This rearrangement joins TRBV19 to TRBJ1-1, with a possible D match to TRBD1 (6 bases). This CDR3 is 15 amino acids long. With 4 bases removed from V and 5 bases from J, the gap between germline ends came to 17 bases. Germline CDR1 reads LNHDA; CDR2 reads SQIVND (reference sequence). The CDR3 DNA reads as TGTGCCAGTAGTACAACCCACAGGGTACGAACTGAAGCTTTCTTT. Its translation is CASSTTHRVRTEAFF.

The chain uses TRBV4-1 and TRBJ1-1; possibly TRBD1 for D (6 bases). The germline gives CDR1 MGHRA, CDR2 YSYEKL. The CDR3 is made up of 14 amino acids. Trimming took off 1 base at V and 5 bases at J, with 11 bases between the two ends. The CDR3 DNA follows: TGCGCCAGCAGCCAAGTTAGGGGGGTGACTGAAGCTTTCTTT. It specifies CASSQVRGVTEAFF.

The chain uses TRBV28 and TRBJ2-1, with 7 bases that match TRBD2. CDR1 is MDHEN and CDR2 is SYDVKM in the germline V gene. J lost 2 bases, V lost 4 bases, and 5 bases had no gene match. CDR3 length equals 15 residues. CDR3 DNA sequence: TGTGCCAGCAGTTCCGCTAGCGGAGCCTACAATGAGCAGTTCTTC. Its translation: CASSSASGAYNEQFF.

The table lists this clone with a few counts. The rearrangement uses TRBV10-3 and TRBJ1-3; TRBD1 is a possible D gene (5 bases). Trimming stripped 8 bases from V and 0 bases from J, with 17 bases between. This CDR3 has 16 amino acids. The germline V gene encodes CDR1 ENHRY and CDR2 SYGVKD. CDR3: CAIERDAISSGNTIYF. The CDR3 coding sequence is TGTGCCATCGAGCGGGACGCCATCTCCTCTGGAAACACCATATATTTT.